The 15 T cell receptor beta chains below come from one sample, sequenced in a study of blood T cell repertoires in COVID-19. TCRdb's table, derived via immunoSEQ multiplex PCR, lists solely in-frame clones and lacks some. The table includes approximately 70,000 clones, about four fifths detected once. The specimen sequenced was peripheral blood. These receptors all stem from a woman aged 80 or over with acute or convalescent COVID-19.

About this clone itself: Other DNA sequences in the same sample also yield this CDR3. The chain carries TRBV18 and TRBJ1-2; 9 nucleotides line up with TRBD1. Germline V lookup: CDR1 KGHSH, CDR2 LQKENI. CDR3 size: 15 residues. V lost 3 bases and J lost 3; bases outside the gene matches: 5. CDR3 nucleotide sequence: TGTGCCAGCTCACCGCTGGACAGGGGAGACTATGGCTACACCTTC. Encoded protein: CASSPLDRGDYGYTF.

The CDR3 sequence is CASSPQTENIQYF. CDR3 in DNA: TGTGCCAGCAGTCCCCAGACAGAAAACATTCAGTACTTC. The chain employs TRBV6-6 and TRBJ2-4; tentatively, D is TRBD1 (5 bases). Trimming removed 5 bases at V and 5 bases at J, with 10 bases between. The germline CDR1 and CDR2 sequences are MNHNY and SVGAGI (reference sequence). CDR3 length: 13 residues.

The chain couples TRBV5-4 to TRBJ1-2; D remains unclear. The length of the CDR3 is 13 residues. The V gene lost 0 bases and the J gene lost 8 bases, with 11 bases spanning the gap. Per germline, CDR1 SGHNT and CDR2 YYREEE (reference sequence). As DNA, the CDR3 is TGTGCCAGCAGCTTGGATCCGGCGGGAGGCTACACCTTC. Translating it yields CASSLDPAGGYTF.

The chain is built from TRBV6-5 and TRBJ2-1; the match to TRBD2 covers 13 bases. Germline V gene lookup returns CDR1 MNHEY and CDR2 SVGAGI. This CDR3 spans 15 amino acids. V shed 6 bases, J shed 10 bases, and the junction held 9 bases outside the gene matches. CDR3 loop: CASSPGTSGAGEQFF. The CDR3 nucleotides are TGTGCCAGCAGCCCCGGGACTAGCGGGGCGGGGGAGCAGTTCTTC.

The rearrangement uses TRBV5-1 and TRBJ2-3; D is perhaps TRBD2 (6 bases). CDR1 and CDR2 from the germline V gene are SGHRS and YFSETQ. The CDR3 runs 15 residues. The V gene lost 3 bases and the J gene lost 2 bases, with 13 bases spanning the gap. The DNA for the CDR3 is TGCGCCAGCAGCTCGGAGGGCAGACTCACAGATACGCAGTATTTT. Translated, it gives CASSSEGRLTDTQYF.

There are a few counts of this clone. This chain connects TRBV10-3 to TRBJ2-1, with TRBD2 matching 11 bases. The germline CDR1 and CDR2 sequences are ENHRY and SYGVKD. The CDR3 loop spans 19 amino acids. V lost 0 bases, J lost 0 bases, and 7 bases stayed unmatched. CDR3 protein: CAISESKLAGASSYNEQFF. The CDR3 nucleotides are TGTGCCATCAGTGAGTCCAAACTAGCGGGGGCGAGCTCCTACAATGAGCAGTTCTTC.

The chain links TRBV6-5 to TRBJ1-6; D is uncertain. Germline values: CDR1 MNHEY, CDR2 SVGAGI. The V and J ends lost 2 bases and 0 bases respectively, with 8 bases between them. This CDR3 comprises 16 residues. The CDR3, as DNA: TGTGCCAGCAGTTACGAGGCTCTCTCCTATAATTCACCCCTCCACTTT. Its protein is CASSYEALSYNSPLHF.

This clone was picked up one time. CDR3 amino acids: CASSQGGALGTEAFF. The CDR3 nucleotides are TGTGCCAGCAGCCAAGGTGGAGCCCTTGGCACTGAAGCTTTCTTT. The rearrangement links TRBV3-1 (or the pseudogene TRBV3-2) to TRBJ1-1; D gene unclear. CDR1 LGHDT and CDR2 YNNKEL come from the germline V gene (reference sequence). CDR3 length equals 15 residues. The V and J ends lost 1 base and 4 bases respectively, with 13 bases between them.

This clone was seen only a few times. The V gene is TRBV4-2, the J gene TRBJ2-1; TRBD1 aligns across 9 bases. Trimming at V came to 4 bases and at J to 6 bases, leaving 7 bases not matched to a gene. The CDR3 covers 15 residues. The germline gives CDR1 LGHNA, CDR2 YNFKEQ. CDR3 in amino acids: CASSLSGTGRNEQFF. For the CDR3, the DNA is TGTGCCAGCAGCCTTTCCGGGACAGGGCGCAATGAGCAGTTCTTC.

There are a few counts of this clone. As DNA, the CDR3 is TGTGCCAGCAGCGTCCGGGGAATAGAGGAGACCCAGTACTTC. This codes for CASSVRGIEETQYF. The chain has TRBV14 and TRBJ2-5, with D possibly TRBD2 on 5 matching bases. This CDR3 has 14 amino acids. Deletions cut 5 bases from V and 5 bases from J, with 15 bases between. Germline lookup yields CDR1 SGHDN and CDR2 FVKESK.

The chain combines TRBV5-6 with TRBJ2-3; TRBD2 matches at 12 bases. Germline assignment: CDR1 SGHDT and CDR2 YYEEEE. V trimming: 7 bases; J trimming: 2 bases; junction bases outside the gene matches: 5. The CDR3 contains 15 residues. The CDR3 DNA reads as TGTGCCAGCCGAAGACTAGCGGGGGCCACAGATACGCAGTATTTT. It encodes CASRRLAGATDTQYF.

V usage is TRBV6-5 and J usage is TRBJ2-7; TRBD1 matches at 7 bases. Germline V CDR1 and CDR2: MNHEY, SVGAGI. J gave up 2 bases and V 5 bases, and 6 bases lay outside the gene matches. The CDR3 has 14 residues. The CDR3 loop reads CASSKGTVAYEQYF. The CDR3 DNA reads as TGTGCCAGCAGTAAGGGGACAGTAGCCTACGAGCAGTACTTC.

This clone was seen only a few times. The chain carries TRBV5-1 and TRBJ2-2; 7 nucleotides line up with TRBD2. Germline lookup yields CDR1 SGHRS and CDR2 YFSETQ. V trimming: 1 base; J trimming: 4 bases; junction bases outside the gene matches: 7. This CDR3 region has 16 residues. Written as DNA, the CDR3 is TGCGCCAGCAGCTTGTTTGCAGGACTAGGCACCGGGGAGCTGTTTTTT. It encodes CASSLFAGLGTGELFF.

This clone was seen a single time. This chain uses TRBV6-5 with TRBJ1-3, with D perhaps TRBD1 (5 bases). Germline V gene lookup returns CDR1 MNHEY and CDR2 SVGAGI. V lost 5 bases to trimming and J lost 0 bases, with 11 bases between them. The CDR3 is made up of 15 amino acids. CDR3 protein: CASSPGGSSGNTIYF. DNA for the CDR3: TGTGCCAGCAGTCCCGGGGGGTCCTCTGGAAACACCATATATTTT.

This chain joins TRBV29-1 and TRBJ1-3; no clear D. Germline loops: CDR1 SQVTM, CDR2 ANQGSEA. The CDR3 spans 15 residues. Deletions cut 3 bases from V and 0 bases from J, with 12 bases between. The CDR3 coding sequence is TGCAGCGTTGATTTGGGTCAGGCCTCTGGAAACACCATATATTTT. It yields the protein CSVDLGQASGNTIYF.